This T cell receptor beta chain appears in the sequencing data of a study of response to subunit inactivated influenza vaccine. Per germline, CDR1 SGHDN and CDR2 FVKESK. V shed 4 bases, J shed 0 bases, and the junction held 8 bases outside the gene matches. The CDR3 sequence is 16 residues long. TCRdb reprocessed the RT-PCR reads via MiXCR and lists one record per CDR3 protein. There are some 540,000 distinct CDR3 sequences in the sample; roughly 25% occur only once, and 2.5% to 3.5% lies in the top ten. Separately, the same data were catalogued under a study of T cells expressing NK-cell markers. From that paper: A 5'RACE template switching approach incorporating UMIs was used to make TCR beta cDNA.

The source material was CD4+ T cells sorted from PBMCs, sampled about 13 days after vaccination. The sequence derives from a man aged 45-65 years who received an inactivated influenza vaccine. V and J are TRBV14 and TRBJ2-7; 8 nucleotides line up with TRBD1. CDR3 loop: CASSPIGDRSSYEQYF. The DNA of the CDR3 is TGTGCCAGCAGCCCTATAGGGGACAGGAGCTCCTACGAGCAGTACTTC.